This T cell receptor beta chain was sequenced for a study of T-cell reconstitution after alpha-beta-depleted transplantation in children. This clonotype occurred a few times. Unique molecular identifiers featured in how the TCRbeta library was prepared. TCRdb itself ran the PCR reads through MiXCR, one entry per CDR3 protein. The sample lists about 370,000 distinct CDR3 sequences, 20% occurring once. Sequencing used PBMCs from the stem cell graft donor, obtained from the stem cell graft. The TCR comes from a human donor who donated a stem cell graft to a child with acute myeloid leukemia.

CDR3 region: CASSAPPTGDTQYF. In DNA form, the CDR3 reads TGTGCCAGCAGTGCCCCACCAACGGGGGATACGCAGTATTTT. The rearrangement joins TRBV28 to TRBJ2-3; TRBD2 is a possible D gene (5 bases). Deletions cut 5 bases from V and 6 bases from J, with 15 bases between. The CDR3 spans 14 residues. The germline V gene encodes CDR1 MDHEN and CDR2 SYDVKM.